Reported below is one TCR beta chain. The data belong to a study of blood T cell repertoires in COVID-19. About the research overall: Sites across the United States, Italy and Spain contributed samples from acute and convalescent COVID-19. T cells, B-cell-depleted T cells, or PBMCs provided the cDNA or gDNA that served as material.

Using immunoSEQ multiplex PCR, the repertoire was profiled, and TCRdb retains in-frame clones only, with some absent. The data hold approximately 87,000 clones, with roughly 89% observed a single time. The germline CDR1 and CDR2 sequences are SGHAT and FQNNGV. The CDR3 is 12 residues long. V lost 5 bases, J lost 6 bases, and 8 bases lay in between. V and J are TRBV11-2 and TRBJ1-5; unclear D gene. Sequenced material: peripheral blood. The receptor was derived from a man in his sixties or seventies with active or convalescent COVID-19. The CDR3 coding sequence is TGTGCCAGCAGCCAGGCGGGTCAGCCCCAGCATTTT. Translation gives CASSQAGQPQHF.